These 22 T cell receptor beta chains were sequenced from one sample in a study of T cell responses to AZD1222 COVID-19 vaccine. The repertoire was sequenced with immunoSEQ multiplex PCR; TCRdb's copy has only in-frame clones and lacks some. Of about 150,000 clones in the sample, about 93% were seen once. This specimen consisted of peripheral blood, obtained 28 days after the second AZD1222 dose. Receptors originate from an adult who received the AZD1222 COVID-19 vaccine.

This clone has more than one count but fewer than ten. The rearrangement uses TRBV4-1 and TRBJ2-7; 7 bases are a match to TRBD2. Germline V lookup: CDR1 MGHRA, CDR2 YSYEKL. The CDR3 spans 14 residues. After removal of 1 base from V and 2 bases from J, the junction contained 2 bases not matched to a gene. In DNA form, the CDR3 reads TGCGCCAGCAGCCAAGGCAGCGGGACCTACGAGCAGTACTTC. It encodes CASSQGSGTYEQYF.

This sequence joins TRBV3-1 (or the pseudogene TRBV3-2) and TRBJ1-2; 8 positions match TRBD1. The junction had 19 bases not matched to a gene; V was cut back by 4 bases and J by 6 bases. The germline V gene encodes CDR1 LGHDT and CDR2 YNNKEL (reference sequence). CDR3 size: 18 residues. CDR3 sequence reads: CASSRSPSPGQVIHGYTF. The CDR3 DNA reads as TGTGCCAGCAGCCGCAGCCCTTCTCCGGGACAGGTTATCCATGGCTACACCTTC.

V usage is TRBV6-4 and J usage is TRBJ2-1, with D uncertain. Germline lookup yields CDR1 MRHNA and CDR2 SNTAGT. Deletions cut 4 bases from V and 5 bases from J, with 12 bases between. This CDR3 contains 14 residues. The CDR3 loop is CASSAQLGNNEQFF. The CDR3 DNA reads TGTGCCAGCAGTGCACAGCTTGGAAACAATGAGCAGTTCTTC.

The table lists this clone with a few counts. The V gene is TRBV19, the J gene TRBJ2-2; either TRBD1 or TRBD2 may fit D (5 bases each). The CDR3 extends over 14 amino acids. The germline V gene has CDR1 LNHDA and CDR2 SQIVND (reference sequence). V gave up 7 bases and J gave up 6 bases, with 15 bases separating them. CDR3 sequence reads: CASNPPGQAGELFF. In DNA, the CDR3 is TGTGCCAGTAACCCCCCGGGGCAAGCCGGGGAGCTGTTTTTT. Based on the CDR3 plus reference TRBV19 and TRBJ2-2, the full variable domain is DGGITQSPKYLFRKEGQNVTLSCEQNLNHDAMYWYRQDPGQGLRLIYYSQIVNDFQKGDIAEGYSVSREKKESFPLTVTSAQKNPTAFYLCASNPPGQAGELFFGEGSRLTVL.

The gene calls are TRBV3-1 (or the pseudogene TRBV3-2) and TRBJ2-4; 7 nucleotides match TRBD1. J was trimmed by 6 bases and V by 0 bases; bases with no gene match: 8. This CDR3 spans 16 amino acids. CDR1 is LGHDT, CDR2 YNNKEL, per germline (reference sequence). The CDR3 spells CASSQDGQGVGNIQYF. The CDR3 DNA sequence: TGTGCCAGCAGCCAAGATGGGCAGGGGGTGGGAAACATTCAGTACTTC.

The chain joins TRBV5-1 to TRBJ2-7; TRBD2 matches at 9 bases. Unmatched junction bases numbered 6, after V lost 2 bases and J lost 6 bases. CDR3 length: 14 residues. The germline gives CDR1 SGHRS, CDR2 YFSETQ. The CDR3 loop is CASSFVAGEGEQYF. DNA for the CDR3: TGCGCCAGCAGCTTCGTAGCGGGAGAGGGCGAGCAGTACTTC.

J is TRBJ1-5 and V is TRBV25-1; TRBD1 matches at 8 bases. V shed 4 bases, J shed 4 bases, and the junction held 6 bases outside the gene matches. Germline V lookup: CDR1 MGHDK, CDR2 SYGVNS. CDR3 length: 15 amino acids. Written as DNA, the CDR3 is TGTGCCAGCAGTGTTTCGACAGGGGAAAATCAGCCCCAGCATTTT. It specifies CASSVSTGENQPQHF.

The rearrangement uses TRBV10-2 and TRBJ2-3; D tentatively reads TRBD1 or TRBD2 (5 bases each). Germline V gives CDR1 WSHSY, CDR2 SAAADI. The V and J ends lost 3 bases and 6 bases respectively, with 19 bases between them. The CDR3 runs 16 residues. This CDR3 reads CASSDLWAGRVDTQYF. The CDR3 DNA is TGCGCCAGCAGTGACCTTTGGGCAGGGCGGGTGGATACGCAGTATTTT.

The V and J genes are TRBV27 and TRBJ1-1, with a weak D call TRBD1 (5 bases). The V gene's germline CDR1 is MNHEY and CDR2 SMNVEV (reference sequence). V lost 0 bases and J 0 bases, leaving 11 bases between the germline ends. The CDR3 length is 16 residues. The CDR3 sequence: CASSLSGEGLNTEAFF. The CDR3 DNA reads TGTGCCAGCAGTTTATCAGGGGAAGGGTTGAACACTGAAGCTTTCTTT.

The gene calls are TRBV19 and TRBJ2-1; D gene unclear. V was shortened by 6 bases and J by 5 bases, with 14 bases between the two germline ends. CDR3 size: 14 residues. Germline CDR1 LNHDA, CDR2 SQIVND (reference sequence). This chain's CDR3 is CASSRPILNNEQFF. DNA of the CDR3: TGTGCCAGTAGCCGCCCCATCTTAAACAATGAGCAGTTCTTC. The complete variable domain, with remaining parts taken from reference TRBV19 and TRBJ2-1, reads DGGITQSPKYLFRKEGQNVTLSCEQNLNHDAMYWYRQDPGQGLRLIYYSQIVNDFQKGDIAEGYSVSREKKESFPLTVTSAQKNPTAFYLCASSRPILNNEQFFGPGTRLTVL.

The CDR3 reads CSPPADRGIMNTEAFF. CDR3 nucleotide sequence: TGCAGCCCCCCCGCGGACAGGGGAATTATGAACACTGAAGCTTTCTTT. This rearrangement joins TRBV29-1 to TRBJ1-1; 9 bases match TRBD1. CDR3 size: 16 residues. The germline V gene has CDR1 SQVTM and CDR2 ANQGSEA. V lost 8 bases to trimming and J lost 0 bases; unmatched junction nucleotides: 13.

V usage is TRBV6-5 and J usage is TRBJ1-1, with D possibly being TRBD1 (6 bases). Trimming removed 7 bases at V and 1 base at J, with 13 bases between. The CDR3 sequence is 14 residues long. The germline V gene encodes CDR1 MNHEY and CDR2 SVGAGI. The CDR3 DNA reads as TGTGCCAGCACCCAGGGACACACGAACACTGAAGCTTTCTTT. This sequence encodes CASTQGHTNTEAFF.

This chain uses TRBV11-2 with TRBJ1-4; no definite D call. Deletions cut 1 base from V and 8 bases from J, with 8 bases between. Germline lookup yields CDR1 SGHAT and CDR2 FQNNGV. The CDR3 is 13 amino acids. The CDR3 DNA is TGTGCCAGCAGCTTAGGCGAGAGGGAAAAACTGTTTTTT. Residues: CASSLGEREKLFF. Full variable domain (outside the CDR3, taken from reference TRBV11-2 and TRBJ1-4): EAGVAQSPRYKIIEKRQSVAFWCNPISGHATLYWYQQILGQGPKLLIQFQNNGVVDDSQLPKDRFSAERLKGVDSTLKIQPAKLEDSAVYLCASSLGEREKLFFGSGTQLSVL.

The rearrangement links TRBV29-1 to TRBJ1-6; weak D call: TRBD1 (5 bases). The CDR3 totals 13 residues. The V and J ends lost 4 bases and 5 bases respectively, with 9 bases between them. Germline-derived CDR1 and CDR2 are SQVTM and ANQGSEA. CDR3 bases: TGCAGCGTTGGAGGACACGATAATTCACCCCTCCACTTT. It codes for CSVGGHDNSPLHF. The variable domain in full, completed from reference TRBV29-1 and TRBJ1-6, reads SAVISQKPSRDICQRGTSLTIQCQVDSQVTMMFWYRQQPGQSLTLIATANQGSEATYESGFVIDKFPISRPNLTFSTLTVSNMSPEDSSIYLCSVGGHDNSPLHFGNGTRLTVT.

The V call is TRBV10-3, the J call TRBJ2-1; perhaps D is TRBD1 or TRBD2 (7 bases each). From germline, CDR1 is ENHRY and CDR2 SYGVKD. The CDR3 runs 15 residues. Trimming pared 10 bases from V and 5 bases from J, leaving 21 bases between. CDR3 in amino acids: CATGRGEGADNEQFF. The CDR3 DNA sequence: TGTGCCACGGGGCGCGGGGAGGGGGCAGACAATGAGCAGTTCTTC.

This clone was found a few times. The chain links TRBV3-1 (or the pseudogene TRBV3-2) to TRBJ2-7; either TRBD1 or TRBD2 may fit D (5 bases each). In germline, CDR1 is LGHDT, CDR2 YNNKEL (reference sequence). V was pared by 0 bases and J by 5 bases, with 14 bases between. The CDR3 loop spans 15 amino acids. CDR3 residues: CASSQDWGKKDEQYF. The CDR3 DNA follows: TGTGCCAGCAGCCAAGATTGGGGGAAGAAGGACGAGCAGTACTTC.

The V call is TRBV6-1, the J call TRBJ1-2, with D tentatively TRBD1 (5 bases). The ends were cut back, 2 bases at V and 4 bases at J, with 17 bases in the middle. The germline V gene encodes CDR1 MNHNS and CDR2 SASEGT. The CDR3 extends over 16 amino acids. The CDR3 DNA is TGTGCCAGCAGTGAACAAGTTGGGACGGCAACCTATGGCTACACCTTC. It specifies CASSEQVGTATYGYTF.

V usage is TRBV10-3 and J usage is TRBJ2-1; D not resolved. With 0 bases removed from V and 4 bases from J, the gap between germline ends came to 4 bases. The CDR3 is 13 amino acids. Per germline, CDR1 ENHRY and CDR2 SYGVKD. The CDR3 sequence: CAISESGYNEQFF. CDR3 nucleotides: TGTGCCATCAGTGAGTCTGGGTACAATGAGCAGTTCTTC.

This clone appeared once. The V call is TRBV2, the J call TRBJ1-5, with D unclear. V lost 4 bases, J lost 3 bases, and 7 bases lay in between. Germline CDR1 SNHLY, CDR2 FYNNEI. This CDR3 comprises 13 residues. This CDR3 reads CASSAQINQPQHF. CDR3 in DNA: TGTGCCAGCAGTGCACAGATCAATCAGCCCCAGCATTTT.

This clone has just a few counts. The chain is built from TRBV5-4 and TRBJ2-7; 10 bases are shared with TRBD2. The germline V gene encodes CDR1 SGHNT and CDR2 YYREEE (reference sequence). V was pared by 4 bases and J by 4 bases, with 8 bases of the junction left unmatched. CDR3 size: 15 residues. CDR3 coding DNA: TGTGCCAGCAGCCTAGAGAGCGGGAGGGAGTACGAGCAGTACTTC. Encoded protein: CASSLESGREYEQYF.

V usage is TRBV5-1 and J usage is TRBJ2-2; 8 nucleotides align to TRBD1. The length of the CDR3 is 17 residues. The V gene's germline CDR1 is SGHRS and CDR2 YFSETQ. V dropped 3 bases and J dropped 2; count of bases not matched to a gene: 9. This CDR3 is CASSYRPDRANTGELFF. Here the CDR3 DNA reads TGCGCCAGCAGCTACAGACCGGACAGGGCCAACACCGGGGAGCTGTTTTTT.

The rearrangement joins TRBV5-1 to TRBJ2-7, with D unclear. Trimming removed 2 bases at V and 0 bases at J, with 0 bases between. The length of the CDR3 is 11 residues. Germline values: CDR1 SGHRS, CDR2 YFSETQ. CDR3 residues: CASSFSYEQYF. For the CDR3, the DNA is TGCGCCAGCAGCTTCTCCTACGAGCAGTACTTC.